The 5 T cell receptor beta chains listed next were all sequenced from one sample in a study of T-cell memory formation after mild COVID-19. MiXCR was run by TCRdb on the 5' RACE reads, yielding one entry per CDR3 protein. This sample has hundreds of thousands of distinct CDR3 sequences, with roughly a quarter found just once. Sequenced: PBMCs or a T cell subset sorted from them (not recorded which). These receptors were taken from an adult woman who had mild COVID-19 (a few samples of this study predate the infection). Cell type and time point are not known.

This clonotype was detected a few times. The gene calls are TRBV27 and TRBJ1-1; D unclear. The CDR3 is made up of 14 amino acids. The germline V gene has CDR1 MNHEY and CDR2 SMNVEV (reference sequence). Trimming took 3 bases from V and 2 from J, leaving 10 bases between them. CDR3 DNA sequence: TGTGCCAGCAGTTTCCTCACTGGTAACACTGAAGCTTTCTTT. It yields the protein CASSFLTGNTEAFF.

This clonotype was counted only a few times. The chain uses TRBV12-3 or TRBV12-4 and TRBJ2-1; D possibly uses TRBD1 or TRBD2 (5 bases each). The CDR3 has 12 amino acids. V lost 11 bases and J 10 bases, leaving 18 bases between the germline ends. The DNA for the CDR3 is TGTGCCTCCCTGTCACATGGGGGAGAGCAGTTCTTC. Its protein is CASLSHGGEQFF.

This clonotype was detected only a few times. This rearrangement joins TRBV5-1 to TRBJ2-7; D unclear. The CDR3 extends over 14 amino acids. Trimming shortened V by 0 bases and J by 0 bases, and 7 bases separated the two germline ends. Germline CDR1 SGHRS, CDR2 YFSETQ. CDR3 sequence: CASSLAQNSYEQYF. DNA of the CDR3: TGCGCCAGCAGCTTGGCCCAGAACTCCTACGAGCAGTACTTC.

About this clonotype: It may be a read error: a sequence one base away is much more abundant. This rearrangement joins TRBV4-1 to TRBJ1-1; possible D gene TRBD1, 5 bases. The CDR3 contains 15 residues. Germline V gene data show CDR1 as MGHRA and CDR2 as YSYEKL. This CDR3 reads CASSKDSGTQVEAFF. CDR3 in DNA: TGCGCCAGCAGCAAAGACTCCGGGACTCAGGTTGAAGCTTTCTTT.

This clonotype showed up just a few times. The chain carries TRBV7-9 and TRBJ2-5, with D perhaps TRBD2 (5 bases). CDR3 length: 17 residues. The V end was cut by 2 bases, the J end by 0 bases, with 16 bases between. Germline V gives CDR1 SEHNR, CDR2 FQNEAQ (reference sequence). The CDR3 is CASSLLLDFTYQETQYF. CDR3 coding DNA: TGTGCCAGCAGCTTATTGTTGGACTTCACGTACCAAGAGACCCAGTACTTC.